This T cell receptor (beta chain) was sequenced for a study of blood T cell repertoires in COVID-19 (dated by TCRdb to 2018 to 2021). About the study as a whole: Samples from collaborators originated in the United States, Italy and Spain and spanned both the acute and convalescent phases of COVID-19. The prospective study material was composed of cDNA or gDNA derived from T cells, B-cell-depleted T cells, or PBMCs. Subjects who had been exposed to COVID-19, were actively infected with it, or had recovered from it provided the deeply sampled blood TCRbeta repertoires that made up the dataset. The repertoires were released in a freely available public database intended as a resource for research on the immune response to SARS-CoV-2. The samples were drawn from two sources: the first 160 participants of the ongoing ImmuneRACE study, and 950 to 1,500 subjects contributed by 6 global collaborators. Sample metadata almost always included a de-identified subject ID, COVID-19 status, age in years and sex. Where available, HLA class I and class II types were taken from metadata supplied by the sample provider and were not determined by assay-based typing. The study at large found these results: How much clinical and demographic metadata was included differed by source and by participant, and the metadata was provided uncurated.

Ends trimmed: V by 5 bases, J by 2 bases; bases unmatched to a gene: 10. CDR1 LNHDA and CDR2 SQIVND were looked up in the germline V gene (reference sequence). The CDR3 holds 16 amino acids from the cysteine to the phenylalanine. Only the CDR3 DNA is retained, 48 bases long and in frame from the first base. Collaborating institutions collected whole blood in K2EDTA tubes following their own protocols. For TCRbeta analysis, collaborators shipped samples in one of three forms: frozen whole blood, isolated PBMCs, or DNA extracted from either of those sample types. TCRbeta CDR3 regions were amplified from genomic DNA by means of the immunoSEQ Assay, a bias-controlled multiplex PCR. In the source study's methods: Nucleated cell counts per sample were estimated from amplification of reference gene primers within the assay. To quantify the absolute abundance of each unique TCRbeta CDR3 rearrangement, sequence reads were collapsed and filtered. For each sample, productive Simpson clonality was calculated as the square root of Simpson's diversity index across productive rearrangements. Not all clones reach the TCRdb copy of this immuneACCESS table, which keeps in-frame sequences only. Checked studies attribute under half of the gap to unresolved V genes and leave the rest unexplained. V and J calls and clone size are as listed in that table; D and trimming were resolved from the DNA. Recorded for this sample are under 300,000 clones; 80% to 90% of them occurred a single time. The ten largest account for roughly 3.7% of the sample.

This clone was seen once. Its cognate antigen has yet to be identified. There are no base qualities to consult, and no much larger clone falls within one base. The material sequenced was peripheral blood. The chain is encoded by TRBV19 joined to TRBJ2-5; 8 bases in the junction line up with TRBD2. The receptor was derived from a woman aged 40 to 50 with acute or convalescent COVID-19. The CDR3 region: CASSRGGLLLQETQYF. DNA sequence: TGTGCCAGTAGTCGGGGGGGCCTTTTGCTACAAGAGACCCAGTACTTC.